This T cell receptor beta chain was recorded in a study of CD4 T cells in relation to SARS-CoV-2 and coronaviruses. Overall study results and limits: Compared with monoreactive clones, crossreactive clones showed significantly weaker SARS-CoV-2 expansion.

Germline V lookup: CDR1 SGHTA, CDR2 FQGNSA. Deletions cut 5 bases from V and 4 bases from J, with 17 bases between. CDR3 length equals 15 residues. Libraries were prepared by immunoSEQ multiplex PCR; TCRdb keeps only in-frame clonotypes and omits some of them. The table lists around 32,000 clones, 60% to 85% of them singletons. CD4+ T cells from unexposed donors were obtained before the COVID-19 pandemic (2011-2018). Isolation of CD4+ T cells took place after approximately 11 days in culture. Cultures held under 2.5 million PBMCs per well with around 9.8 IU/ml IL-2. Of note for this clone: The antigen remains undetermined.

Material: CD4+ T cells from PBMCs, cultured in vitro. The clonotype originates from a human donor in good health. The genes are TRBV7-2 and TRBJ2-5; D is possibly TRBD1 (7 bases). The DNA of the CDR3 is TGTGCCAGCAGCAAAAGGGCAGGGGGGACAGAGACCCAGTACTTC. Amino acids: CASSKRAGGTETQYF. The full variable domain, rest sourced from reference TRBV7-2 and TRBJ2-5, is GAGVSQSPSNKVTEKGKDVELRCDPISGHTALYWYRQSLGQGLEFLIYFQGNSAPDKSGLPSDRFSAERTGGSVSTLTIQRTQQEDSAVYLCASSKRAGGTETQYFGPGTRLLVL.